This TCR beta chain was recovered during a study of T-cell memory formation after mild COVID-19. TCRdb re-called the 5' RACE reads through MiXCR, storing one row per CDR3 protein. Altogether approximately 250,000 distinct CDR3 sequences are present, over 15% being singletons, with the ten largest covering around a fifth. CDR1 is SGDLS and CDR2 is YYNGEE in the germline V gene. This CDR3 contains 15 residues. The V end lost 0 bases, the J end lost 3 bases, and 10 bases lay between the germline ends. This clonotype was detected a few times. Sample: PBMCs or a T cell subset sorted from them (not recorded which). The V gene is TRBV9, the J gene TRBJ2-4; TRBD1 or TRBD2 may be the D gene (6 bases each). The sequence came from a man in his late teens or twenties who had mild COVID-19 (a few samples of this study predate the infection). Cell type and time point are not known. The CDR3 DNA reads as TGTGCCAGCAGCGTAGGAGGGGGGTACAAAAACATTCAGTACTTC. Translated: CASSVGGGYKNIQYF.